This TCR beta chain was captured in a study of Ad26.COV2.S vaccination and SARS-CoV-2 variants. Study-wide background: Once, or twice with 56 days between doses, Ad26.COV2.S was given intramuscularly.

Produced via immunoSEQ multiplex PCR; TCRdb's table is partial and in-frame only. This table holds about 440,000 clones, about 90% found once. Regarding treatment: over 15 received Ad26.COV2.S at low or high dose, single or two shots; about 5 received placebo; per-sample allocation not given. Sampling took place 63 days after the first vaccine or placebo injection. CDR3 length: 15 residues. Germline V gene data show CDR1 as LGHNA and CDR2 as YSLEER. Trimming stripped 0 bases from V and 7 bases from J, with 13 bases between. The sample in question was peripheral blood, obtained in a trial of Ad26.COV2.S vaccine versus placebo. The receptor's source is a person between 18 and 60 years old who received the Ad26.COV2.S COVID-19 vaccine or a placebo. The chain couples TRBV4-3 to TRBJ1-5; tentative D call: TRBD1 (6 bases). DNA for the CDR3: TGCGCCAGCAGCCAAGAATCAGGGAGGGGGCAGCCCCAGCATTTT. Its translation is CASSQESGRGQPQHF.